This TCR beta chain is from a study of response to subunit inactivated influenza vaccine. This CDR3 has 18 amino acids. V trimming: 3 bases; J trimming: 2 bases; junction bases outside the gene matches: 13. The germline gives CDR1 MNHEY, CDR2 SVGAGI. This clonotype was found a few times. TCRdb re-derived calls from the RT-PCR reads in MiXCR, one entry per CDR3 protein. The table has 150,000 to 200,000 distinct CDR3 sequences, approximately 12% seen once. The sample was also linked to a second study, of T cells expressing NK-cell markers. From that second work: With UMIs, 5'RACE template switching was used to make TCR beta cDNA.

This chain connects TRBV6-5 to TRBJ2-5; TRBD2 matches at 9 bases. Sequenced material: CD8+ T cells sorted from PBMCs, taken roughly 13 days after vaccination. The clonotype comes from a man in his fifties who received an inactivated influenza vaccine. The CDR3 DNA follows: TGTGCCAGCAGTTATCCCCAAAAAGCGGGGGGATTTCAAGAGACCCAGTACTTC. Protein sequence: CASSYPQKAGGFQETQYF.